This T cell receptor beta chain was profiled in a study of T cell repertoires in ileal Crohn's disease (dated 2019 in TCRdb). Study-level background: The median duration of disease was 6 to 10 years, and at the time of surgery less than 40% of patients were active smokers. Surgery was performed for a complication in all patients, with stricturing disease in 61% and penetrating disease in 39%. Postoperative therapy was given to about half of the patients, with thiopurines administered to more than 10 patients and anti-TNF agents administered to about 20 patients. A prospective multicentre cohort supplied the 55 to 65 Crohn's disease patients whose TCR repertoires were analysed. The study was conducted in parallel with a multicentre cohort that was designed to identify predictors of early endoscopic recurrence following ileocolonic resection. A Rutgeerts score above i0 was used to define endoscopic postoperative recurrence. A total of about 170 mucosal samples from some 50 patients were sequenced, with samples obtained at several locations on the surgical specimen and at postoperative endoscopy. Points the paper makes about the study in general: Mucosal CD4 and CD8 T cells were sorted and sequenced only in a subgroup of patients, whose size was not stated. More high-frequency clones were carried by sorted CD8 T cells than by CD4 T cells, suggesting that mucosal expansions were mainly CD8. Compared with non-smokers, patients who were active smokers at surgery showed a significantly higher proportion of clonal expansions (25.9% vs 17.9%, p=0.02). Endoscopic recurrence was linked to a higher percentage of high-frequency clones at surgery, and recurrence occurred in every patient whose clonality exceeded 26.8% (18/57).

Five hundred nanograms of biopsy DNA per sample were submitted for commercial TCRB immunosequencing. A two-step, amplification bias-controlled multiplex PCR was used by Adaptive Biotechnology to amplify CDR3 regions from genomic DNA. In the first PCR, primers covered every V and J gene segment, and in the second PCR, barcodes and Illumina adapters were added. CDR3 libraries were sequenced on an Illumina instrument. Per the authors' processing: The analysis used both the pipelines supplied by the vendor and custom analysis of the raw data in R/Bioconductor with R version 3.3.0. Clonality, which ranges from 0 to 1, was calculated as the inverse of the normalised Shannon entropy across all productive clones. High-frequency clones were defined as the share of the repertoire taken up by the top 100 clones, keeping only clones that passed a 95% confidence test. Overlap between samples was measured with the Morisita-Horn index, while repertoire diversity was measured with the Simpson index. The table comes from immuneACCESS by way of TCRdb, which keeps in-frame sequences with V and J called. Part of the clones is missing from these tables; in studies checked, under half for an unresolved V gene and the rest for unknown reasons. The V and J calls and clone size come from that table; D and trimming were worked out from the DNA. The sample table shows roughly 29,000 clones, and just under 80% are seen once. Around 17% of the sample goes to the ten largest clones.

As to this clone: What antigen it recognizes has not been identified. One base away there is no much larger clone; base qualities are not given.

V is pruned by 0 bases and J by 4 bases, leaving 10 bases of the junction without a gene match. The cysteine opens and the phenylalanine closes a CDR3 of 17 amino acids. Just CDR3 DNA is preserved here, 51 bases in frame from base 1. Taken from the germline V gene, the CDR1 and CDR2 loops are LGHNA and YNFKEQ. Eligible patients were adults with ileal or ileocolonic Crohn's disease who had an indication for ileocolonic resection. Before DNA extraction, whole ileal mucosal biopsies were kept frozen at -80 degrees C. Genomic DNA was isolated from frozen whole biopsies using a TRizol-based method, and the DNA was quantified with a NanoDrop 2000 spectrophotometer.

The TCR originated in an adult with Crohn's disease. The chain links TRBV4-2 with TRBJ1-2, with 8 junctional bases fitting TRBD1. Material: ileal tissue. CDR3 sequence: CASSQDEGQVIVYGYTF. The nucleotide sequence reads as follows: TGTGCCAGCAGCCAAGATGAGGGACAGGTCATTGTCTATGGCTACACCTTC.